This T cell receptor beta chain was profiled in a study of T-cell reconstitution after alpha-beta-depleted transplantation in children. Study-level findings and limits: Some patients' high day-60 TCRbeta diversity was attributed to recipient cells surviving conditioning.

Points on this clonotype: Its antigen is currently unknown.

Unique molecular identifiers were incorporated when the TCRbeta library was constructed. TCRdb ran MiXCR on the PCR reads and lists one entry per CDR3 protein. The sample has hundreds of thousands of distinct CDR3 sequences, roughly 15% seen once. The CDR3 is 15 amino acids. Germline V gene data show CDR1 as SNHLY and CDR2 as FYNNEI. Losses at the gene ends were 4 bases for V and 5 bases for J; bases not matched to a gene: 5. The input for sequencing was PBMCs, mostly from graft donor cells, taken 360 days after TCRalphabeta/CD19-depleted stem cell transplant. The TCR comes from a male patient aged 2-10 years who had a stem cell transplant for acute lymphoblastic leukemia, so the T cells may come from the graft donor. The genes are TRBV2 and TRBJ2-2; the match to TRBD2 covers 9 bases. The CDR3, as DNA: TGTGCCAGCAGTGTAGCGGGAGAAGGGACCGGGGAGCTGTTTTTT. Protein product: CASSVAGEGTGELFF.